The present TCR beta chain was sequenced within a study of blood T cell repertoires in COVID-19. Study details: The study drew acute and convalescent COVID-19 samples from the United States, Italy and Spain. Nucleic acid was either cDNA or gDNA, and it came from T cells, B-cell-depleted T cells, or PBMCs.

This clone has only one observation. The authors' processing: Reference gene primer amplification in the assay estimated nucleated cell counts. TCRdb's table, derived via immunoSEQ multiplex PCR, lists solely in-frame clones and lacks some. The V and J calls and clone size come from that table; D and trimming were worked out from the DNA. The sample lists some 160,000 clones, roughly 80% seen once, with less than 2% in the top ten. The sequence came from a human donor in a cohort sampled during active COVID-19. The sample consisted of peripheral blood.

The CDR3 DNA is TGTGCCAGCACCCCACAGGGGTCCCCCTACGAGCAGTACTTC. Its translation: CASTPQGSPYEQYF. The chain couples TRBV5-6 to TRBJ2-7, with 7 bases aligning to TRBD1. Per germline, CDR1 SGHDT and CDR2 YYEEEE. Trimming took 6 bases from V and 2 from J; bases not matched to a gene: 8. CDR3 length equals 14 residues.